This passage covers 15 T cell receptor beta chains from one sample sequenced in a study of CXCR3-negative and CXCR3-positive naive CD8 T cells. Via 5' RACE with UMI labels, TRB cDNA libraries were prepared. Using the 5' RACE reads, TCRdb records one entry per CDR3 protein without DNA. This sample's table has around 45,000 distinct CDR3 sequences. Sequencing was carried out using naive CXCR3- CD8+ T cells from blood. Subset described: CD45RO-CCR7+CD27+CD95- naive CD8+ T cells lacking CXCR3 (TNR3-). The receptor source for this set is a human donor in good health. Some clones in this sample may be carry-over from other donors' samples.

CDR3 loop: CASSFSPWGDTIYF. The chain has TRBV7-8 and TRBJ1-3; TCRdb outputs TRBD1, but without DNA this stays unchecked. CDR3 length: 14 residues. Germline-derived CDR1 and CDR2 are SGHVS and FQNEAQ. The complete variable domain, with remaining parts taken from reference TRBV7-8 and TRBJ1-3, reads GAGVSQSPRYKVAKRGQDVALRCDPISGHVSLFWYQQALGQGPEFLTYFQNEAQLDKSGLPSDRFFAERPEGSVSTLKIQRTQQEDSAVYLCASSFSPWGDTIYFGEGSWLTVV.

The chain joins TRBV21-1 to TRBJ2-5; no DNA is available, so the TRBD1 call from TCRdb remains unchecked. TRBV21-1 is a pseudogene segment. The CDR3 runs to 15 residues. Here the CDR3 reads CASSRLTGQGETQYF.

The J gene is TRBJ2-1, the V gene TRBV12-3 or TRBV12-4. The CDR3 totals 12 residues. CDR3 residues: CASSLPSNEQFF.

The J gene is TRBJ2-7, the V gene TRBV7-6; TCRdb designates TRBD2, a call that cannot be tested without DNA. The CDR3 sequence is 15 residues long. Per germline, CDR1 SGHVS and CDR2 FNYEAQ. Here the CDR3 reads CASSRGPDWLYEQYF.

The CDR3 reads CASSLAASGSYEQYF. The chain has TRBV5-5 and TRBJ2-7; TCRdb's assignment of TRBD2 cannot be checked, as there is no DNA. The CDR3 contains 15 residues. Germline V gene data show CDR1 as SGHKS and CDR2 as YYEKEE (reference sequence).

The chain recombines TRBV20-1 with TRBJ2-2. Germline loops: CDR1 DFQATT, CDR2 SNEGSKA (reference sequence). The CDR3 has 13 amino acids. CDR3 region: CSARDWNTGELFF.

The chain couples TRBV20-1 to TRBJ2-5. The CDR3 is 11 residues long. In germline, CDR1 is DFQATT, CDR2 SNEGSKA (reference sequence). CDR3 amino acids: CSARDGETQYF.

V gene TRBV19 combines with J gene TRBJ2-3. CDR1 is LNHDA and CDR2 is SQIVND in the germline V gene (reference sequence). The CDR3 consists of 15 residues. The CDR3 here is CASSPDGPRGDTQYF.

The CDR3: CASSPAAAYEQYF. The chain joins TRBV7-9 to TRBJ2-7; TCRdb's D call of TRBD2 is untestable without DNA. Germline V gives CDR1 SEHNR, CDR2 FQNEAQ (reference sequence). The CDR3 consists of 13 residues.

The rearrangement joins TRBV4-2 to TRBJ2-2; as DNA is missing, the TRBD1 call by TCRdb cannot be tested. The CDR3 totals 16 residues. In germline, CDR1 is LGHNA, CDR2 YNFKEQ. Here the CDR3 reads CASSQETGGVGGELFF.

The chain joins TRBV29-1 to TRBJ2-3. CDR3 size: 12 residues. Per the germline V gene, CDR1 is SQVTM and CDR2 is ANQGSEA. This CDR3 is CSVGSSADTQYF.

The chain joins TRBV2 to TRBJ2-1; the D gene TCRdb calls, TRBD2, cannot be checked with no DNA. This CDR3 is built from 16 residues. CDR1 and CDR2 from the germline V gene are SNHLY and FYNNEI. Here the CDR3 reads CASSDLAGGAYNEQFF.

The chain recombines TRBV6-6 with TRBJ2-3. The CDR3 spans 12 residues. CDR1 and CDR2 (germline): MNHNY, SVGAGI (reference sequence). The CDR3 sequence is CASSYGVDTQYF.

CDR3 in amino acids: CASSATGGATDTQYF. The chain has TRBV7-9 and TRBJ2-3; lacking DNA, the TRBD1 call made by TCRdb goes unchecked. Looked up from germline, CDR1 is SEHNR and CDR2 is FQNEAQ (reference sequence). CDR3 length: 15 amino acids.

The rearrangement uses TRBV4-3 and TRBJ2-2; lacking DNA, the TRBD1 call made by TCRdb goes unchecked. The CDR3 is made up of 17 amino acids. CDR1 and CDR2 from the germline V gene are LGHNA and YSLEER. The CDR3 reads CASSQTRTGLITGELFF.